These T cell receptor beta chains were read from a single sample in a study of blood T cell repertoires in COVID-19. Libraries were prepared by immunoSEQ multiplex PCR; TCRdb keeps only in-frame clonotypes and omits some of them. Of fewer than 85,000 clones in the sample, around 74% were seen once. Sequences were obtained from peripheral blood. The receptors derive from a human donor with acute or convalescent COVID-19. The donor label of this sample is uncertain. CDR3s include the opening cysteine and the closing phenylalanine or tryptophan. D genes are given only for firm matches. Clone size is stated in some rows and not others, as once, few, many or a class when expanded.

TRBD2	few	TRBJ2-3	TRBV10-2	TGCGCCAGCAGACTAGCGGGATTTGTCCATGCTGCAGATACGCAGTATTTT	CASRLAGFVHAADTQYF
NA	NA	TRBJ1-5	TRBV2	TGTGCCAGCAGCGCTCAGGGTTCGGGCAATCAGCCCCAGCATTTT	CASSAQGSGNQPQHF
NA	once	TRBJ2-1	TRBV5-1	TGCGCCAGCAGCTTGAATCGGGAAGGTTCGGAGTTCTTC	CASSLNREGSEFF
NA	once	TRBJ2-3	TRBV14	TGTGCCAGCAGCCACGACATCACAGATACGCAGTATTTT	CASSHDITDTQYF
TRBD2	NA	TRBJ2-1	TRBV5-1	TGCGCCAGCAGTATTGGGGGGACTAGCGGGAGCTTAAATGAGCAGTTCTTC	CASSIGGTSGSLNEQFF
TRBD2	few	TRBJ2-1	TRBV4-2	TGTGCCAGCAGCCAAGTGAGCGGGGGGGACTTGAGCTCCTACAATGAGCAGTTCTTC	CASSQVSGGDLSSYNEQFF
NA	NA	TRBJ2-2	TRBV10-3	TGTGCCATCACCCCCCATGTACAGGGTGGTAACACCGGGGAGCTGTTTTTT	CAITPHVQGGNTGELFF
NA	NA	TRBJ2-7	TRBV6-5	TGTGCCAGCAGAAGGGGACTGGCATACGAGCAGTACTTC	CASRRGLAYEQYF
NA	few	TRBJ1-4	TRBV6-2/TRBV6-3	TGTGCCAGCAGTTACAGGGAGGATGAAAAACTGTTTTTT	CASSYREDEKLFF
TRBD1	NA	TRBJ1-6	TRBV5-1	TGCGCCAGCAGTGGCCCCGGGACAGCCAATTCACCCCTCCACTTT	CASSGPGTANSPLHF
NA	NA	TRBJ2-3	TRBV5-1	TGCGCCAGCAGCTCCCTCCTTCAGGATACGCAGTATTTT	CASSSLLQDTQYF
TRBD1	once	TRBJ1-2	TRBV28	TGTGCCAGCAGTCGCCCCGGGACAGAATCTAGCTACACCTTC	CASSRPGTESSYTF
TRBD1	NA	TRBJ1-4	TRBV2	TGTGCCAGCAGTGAGGACAGGACAACTAATGAAAAACTGTTTTTT	CASSEDRTTNEKLFF
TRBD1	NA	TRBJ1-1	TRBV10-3	TGTGCCATCAGTGAGGACAGGGACTGGACTGAAGCTTTCTTT	CAISEDRDWTEAFF
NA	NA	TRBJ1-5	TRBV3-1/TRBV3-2	TGTGCCAGCAGCCAGACCAACAGGGATCAGCCCCAGCATTTT	CASSQTNRDQPQHF
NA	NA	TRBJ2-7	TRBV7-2	TGTGCCAGCAGCTTATCCAGGTCTCTCTACGAGCAGTACTTC	CASSLSRSLYEQYF
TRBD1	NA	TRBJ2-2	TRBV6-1	TGTGCCAGCAGTGCTGCCGGGACAGGGGACACCGGGGAGCTGTTTTTT	CASSAAGTGDTGELFF
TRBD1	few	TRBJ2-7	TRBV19	TGTGCCAGTAGCCCCGGGACAGTCTACGTCGGGCAGTACTTC	CASSPGTVYVGQYF
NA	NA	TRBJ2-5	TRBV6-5	TGTGCCAGCATCGGTCCGGTTGGGACCCAGTACTTC	CASIGPVGTQYF
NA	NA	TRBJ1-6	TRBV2	TGTGCCAGCACCCGGGAACAACAGAATTCACCCCTCCACTTT	CASTREQQNSPLHF
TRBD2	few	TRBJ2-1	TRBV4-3	TGCGCCAGCAGCCAAGTGGGACTAGCGGGAGGTGGTTGGGTCAATGAGCAGTTCTTC	CASSQVGLAGGGWVNEQFF
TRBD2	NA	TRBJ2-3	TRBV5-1	TGCGCCAGCAGTTTAGCGGGTACCTTCACAGATACGCAGTATTTT	CASSLAGTFTDTQYF
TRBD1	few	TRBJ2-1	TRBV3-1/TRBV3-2	TGTGCCAGCAGCCAGCCTATGACAGGGGGGGTAAATGAGCAGTTCTTC	CASSQPMTGGVNEQFF
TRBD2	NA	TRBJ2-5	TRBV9	TGTGCCAGCAGCGTAGGACTAGCAGAAGAGACCCAGTACTTC	CASSVGLAEETQYF
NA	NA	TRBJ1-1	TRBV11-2	TGTGCCAGCAGCTTTCGGCCCGCGGACACTGAAGCTTTCTTT	CASSFRPADTEAFF
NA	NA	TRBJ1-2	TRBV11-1	TGTGCCAGCAGCCTCAGGGTAGGGGCGCTCTATGGCTACACCTTC	CASSLRVGALYGYTF
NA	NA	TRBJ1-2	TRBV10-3	TGTGCCATCACCCCATACGGGAAAAACTATGGCTACACCTTC	CAITPYGKNYGYTF
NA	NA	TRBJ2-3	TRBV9	TGTGCCAGCAGCGTACAGGCGGGAAAGGCAGATACGCAGTATTTT	CASSVQAGKADTQYF
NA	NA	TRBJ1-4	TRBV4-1	TGCGCCAGGACAGTCCCTAATGAAAAACTGTTTTTT	CARTVPNEKLFF
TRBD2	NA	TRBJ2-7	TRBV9	TGTGCCAGCAGCGTAGGAGTGCTGGCTAGCGGGAGTTACGAGCAGTACTTC	CASSVGVLASGSYEQYF
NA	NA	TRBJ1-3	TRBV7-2	TGCGCCAGCAGCCCACCGACAGTAAGAAACACCATATATTTT	CASSPPTVRNTIYF
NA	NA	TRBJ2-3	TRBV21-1	TGTGCCAGCAGCCTCCCCTGGCCGCACTCACGGGGGACTAGCACAGATACGCAGTATTTT	CASSLPWPHSRGTSTDTQYF
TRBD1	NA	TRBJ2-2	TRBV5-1	TGCGCCAGCAGCCCCACGGGACAGGGGGGCACCGGGGAGCTGTTTTTT	CASSPTGQGGTGELFF
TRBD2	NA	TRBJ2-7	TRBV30	TGTGCCTGGAGTGTTCGAGGGAGGGCTCGGGCCGTGCAGTACTTC	CAWSVRGRARAVQYF
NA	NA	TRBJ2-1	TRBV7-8	TGTGCCAGCAGCCTGGATCCAGCCGGGACACTAGAGCAGTTCTTC	CASSLDPAGTLEQFF
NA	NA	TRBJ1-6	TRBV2	TGTGCCAGCAGAGAGGAACTTAATAATTCACCCCTCCACTTT	CASREELNNSPLHF
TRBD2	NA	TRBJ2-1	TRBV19	TGTGCCAGTAGTCTCCTAGCGGGGGATTACAATGAGCAGTTCTTC	CASSLLAGDYNEQFF
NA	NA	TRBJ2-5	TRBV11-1	TGTGCCAGCAGCTTTCGAACCAGCAGGGAGACCCAGTACTTC	CASSFRTSRETQYF
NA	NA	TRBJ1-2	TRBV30	TGTGCCTGGGTTCCCGATAGATATAACTATGGCTACACCTTC	CAWVPDRYNYGYTF
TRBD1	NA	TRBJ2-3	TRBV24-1	TGTGCCACCAGTGGGAGACAGGGGGCTGGCACAGATACGCAGTATTTT	CATSGRQGAGTDTQYF
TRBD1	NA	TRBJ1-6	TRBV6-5	TGTGCCAGCACTCAGGGGGCGTCCTATAATTCACCCCTCCACTTT	CASTQGASYNSPLHF
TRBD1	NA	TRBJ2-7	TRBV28	TGTGCCAGCAGTTGGGGACAGGGGCAGAACGAGCAGTACTTC	CASSWGQGQNEQYF
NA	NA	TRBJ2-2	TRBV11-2	TGTGCCAGCAGCTTAGAGAGGAAAACCGGGGAGCTGTTTTTT	CASSLERKTGELFF
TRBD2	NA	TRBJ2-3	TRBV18	TGTGCCAGCTCATCAGGACTAGCGGGGGACACAGATACGCAGTATTTT	CASSSGLAGDTDTQYF
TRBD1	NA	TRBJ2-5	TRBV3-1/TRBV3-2	TGTGCCAGCAGCCAAGCCCGGGGACAGGGGGAAGAGACCCAGTACTTC	CASSQARGQGEETQYF
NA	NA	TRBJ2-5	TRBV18	TGTGCCAGCTCACCAGCCATGAGGAAAGAGACCCAGTACTTC	CASSPAMRKETQYF
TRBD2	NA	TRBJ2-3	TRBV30	TGTGCCTCGGAACTAGCGGGGACAGATACGCAGTATTTT	CASELAGTDTQYF
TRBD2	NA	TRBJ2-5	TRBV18	TGTGCCAGCTCACCGCGGCCCGGGACTAGCGGCCAGGCGGTGTACTTC	CASSPRPGTSGQAVYF
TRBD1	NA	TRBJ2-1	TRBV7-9	TGTGCCAGCAGTTGCACAGGACAGGGCTGCTCCTACAATGAGCAGTTCTTC	CASSCTGQGCSYNEQFF
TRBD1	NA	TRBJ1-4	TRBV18	TGTGCCAGCTCTCCCAGGGACAGCGAAAAACTGTTTTTT	CASSPRDSEKLFF
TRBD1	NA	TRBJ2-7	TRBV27	TGTGCCAGCAGCTCCCGGGACAGACTCTACGAGCAGTACTTC	CASSSRDRLYEQYF
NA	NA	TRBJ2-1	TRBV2	TGTGCCAGCAGTGCTCTTATAGACAATGAGCAGTTCTTC	CASSALIDNEQFF
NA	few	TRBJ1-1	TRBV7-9	TGTGCCAGCAGCTTAGACAGGAACACTGAAGCTTTCTTT	CASSLDRNTEAFF
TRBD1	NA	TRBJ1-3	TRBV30	TGTGCCTGGGGACAGGGGGCATGGGGAAACACCATATATTTT	CAWGQGAWGNTIYF
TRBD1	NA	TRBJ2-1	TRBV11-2	TGTGCCAGCAGCCGGGCATACAGGGGTAATGAGCAGTTCTTC	CASSRAYRGNEQFF
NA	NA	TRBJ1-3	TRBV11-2	TGTGCCAGCACCATGACAGGTCTGGGGACTGGAAACACCATATATTTT	CASTMTGLGTGNTIYF
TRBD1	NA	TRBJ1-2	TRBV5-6	TGTGCCAGCAGCTTGTGGGACAGGGCTTACTATGGCTACACCTTC	CASSLWDRAYYGYTF
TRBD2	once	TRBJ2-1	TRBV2	TGTGCCAGCAGATCAAGCGGGAGGAGGAATGAGCAGTTCTTC	CASRSSGRRNEQFF